The present T cell receptor beta chain was sequenced within a study of T-cell memory formation after mild COVID-19. Background on the study: For the most part, TCR clusters were specific to one donor.

5'RACE with constant-segment primers yielded barcoded, UMI-tagged TCR alpha and TCR beta cDNA libraries. TCRdb re-analysed the 5' RACE reads in MiXCR, keeping a single row per CDR3 protein. The sample includes under 450,000 distinct CDR3 sequences, about 25% of them seen just once. In this sample, this clonotype turned up many times. The CDR3 runs 17 residues. The V gene's germline CDR1 is SGDLS and CDR2 YYNGEE. Trimming shortened V by 0 bases and J by 1 base, and 14 bases separated the two germline ends. The receptor was derived from an adult woman who had mild COVID-19 (a few samples of this study predate the infection). Cell type and time point are not known. The sample consisted of PBMCs or a T cell subset sorted from them (not recorded which). The rearrangement uses TRBV9 and TRBJ2-1; D remains unclear. Here the CDR3 reads CASSVESSTRSYNEQFF. The CDR3 coding sequence is TGTGCCAGCAGCGTAGAGTCCTCGACCCGGTCCTACAATGAGCAGTTCTTC.